The clone carrying this T cell receptor (beta chain) was observed a handful of times. This record comes from a study of CD8+ T cells in alopecia areata. On the study more broadly: Oral tofacitinib (5 to 10 mg twice daily) was administered to treated patients.

The treatment: oral pan-JAK inhibitor, 5-10 mg twice daily. Patients with alopecia areata provided lesional scalp punch biopsies as well as peripheral blood. Reverse transcribed after extraction, RNA yielded cDNA as the sequencing template. Profiling relied on immunoSEQ multiplex PCR, and the TCRdb table lists in-frame clones only, not all of them. The sample contains fewer than 250,000 clones, roughly two fifths of which appear only once. The sequence was obtained from a human donor with alopecia areata. The source was CD4+ T cells sorted from blood, collected between weeks 30 and 35, from a patient treated with tofacitinib.

Here the CDR3 reads CAWSPGLAGGQETQYF. CDR3 nucleotides: TGTGCCTGGAGTCCGGGACTAGCGGGGGGACAAGAGACCCAGTACTTC. The chain is built from TRBV30 and TRBJ2-5, with 15 bases identical to TRBD2. Germline V lookup: CDR1 GTSNPN, CDR2 SVGIG (reference sequence). CDR3 length: 16 amino acids. Trimming removed 2 bases from V and 2 bases from J; junction bases left unmatched: 3.